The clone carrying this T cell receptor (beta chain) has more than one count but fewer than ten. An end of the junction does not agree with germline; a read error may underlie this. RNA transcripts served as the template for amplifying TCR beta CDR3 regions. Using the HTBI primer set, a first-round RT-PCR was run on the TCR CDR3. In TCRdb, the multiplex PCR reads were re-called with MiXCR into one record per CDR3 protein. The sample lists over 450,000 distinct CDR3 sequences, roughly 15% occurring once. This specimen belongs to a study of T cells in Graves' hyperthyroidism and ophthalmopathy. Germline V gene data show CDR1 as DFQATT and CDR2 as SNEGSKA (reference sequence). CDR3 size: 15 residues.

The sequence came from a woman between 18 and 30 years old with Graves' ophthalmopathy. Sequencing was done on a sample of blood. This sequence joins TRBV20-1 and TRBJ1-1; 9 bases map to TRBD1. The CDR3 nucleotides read TGCAGTGCTAGTAACAGGGGGCGCTGGGACACTAAAGCTTTCTTT. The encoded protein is CSASNRGRWDTKAFF.